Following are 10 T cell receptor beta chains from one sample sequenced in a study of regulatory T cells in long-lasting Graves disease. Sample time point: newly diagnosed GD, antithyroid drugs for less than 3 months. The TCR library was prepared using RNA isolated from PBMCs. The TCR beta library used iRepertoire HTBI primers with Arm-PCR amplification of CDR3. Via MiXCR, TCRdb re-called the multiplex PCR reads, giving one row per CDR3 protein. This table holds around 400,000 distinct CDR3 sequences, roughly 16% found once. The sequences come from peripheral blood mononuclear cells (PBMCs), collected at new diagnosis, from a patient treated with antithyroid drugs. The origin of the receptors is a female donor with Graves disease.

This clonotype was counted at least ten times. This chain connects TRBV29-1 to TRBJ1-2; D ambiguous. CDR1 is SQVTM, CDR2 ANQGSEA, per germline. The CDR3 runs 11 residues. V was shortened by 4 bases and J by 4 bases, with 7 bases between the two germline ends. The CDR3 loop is CSVVGSYGYTF. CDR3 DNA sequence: TGCAGCGTTGTAGGATCCTATGGCTACACCTTC.

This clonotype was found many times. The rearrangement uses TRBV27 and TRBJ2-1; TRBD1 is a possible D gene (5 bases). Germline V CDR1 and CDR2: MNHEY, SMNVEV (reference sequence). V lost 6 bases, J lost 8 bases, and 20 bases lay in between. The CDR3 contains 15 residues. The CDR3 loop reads CASSYTGYYRDEQFF. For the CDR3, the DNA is TGTGCCAGCAGCTATACAGGCTACTACCGGGATGAGCAGTTCTTC.

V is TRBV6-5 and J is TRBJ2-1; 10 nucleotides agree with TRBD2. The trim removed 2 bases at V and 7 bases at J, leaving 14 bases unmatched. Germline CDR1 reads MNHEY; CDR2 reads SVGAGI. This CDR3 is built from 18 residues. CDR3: CASSYTIPAGGPVNEQFF. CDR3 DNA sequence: TGTGCCAGCAGTTACACTATCCCAGCGGGAGGGCCTGTTAATGAGCAGTTCTTC.

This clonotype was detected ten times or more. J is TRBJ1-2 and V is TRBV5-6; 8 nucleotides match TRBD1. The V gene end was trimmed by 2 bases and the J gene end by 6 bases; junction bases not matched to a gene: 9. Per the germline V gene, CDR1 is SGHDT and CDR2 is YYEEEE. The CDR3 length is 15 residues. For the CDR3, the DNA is TGTGCCAGCAGCTTAGCTCAGGACAGGGTTGATGGCTACACCTTC. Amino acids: CASSLAQDRVDGYTF.

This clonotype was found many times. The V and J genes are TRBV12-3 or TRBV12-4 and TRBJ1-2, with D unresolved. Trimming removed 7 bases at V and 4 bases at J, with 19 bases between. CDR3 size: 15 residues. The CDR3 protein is CASTARRLPVYGYTF. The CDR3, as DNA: TGTGCCAGCACCGCCCGGAGACTACCGGTCTATGGCTACACCTTC.

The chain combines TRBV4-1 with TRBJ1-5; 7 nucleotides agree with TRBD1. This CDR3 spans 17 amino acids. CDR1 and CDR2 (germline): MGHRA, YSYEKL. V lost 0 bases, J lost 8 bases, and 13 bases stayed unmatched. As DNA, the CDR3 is TGCGCCAGCAGCCAAGATCCAGGCAGGGGGACTCGAGAGCCCCAGCATTTT. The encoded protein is CASSQDPGRGTREPQHF.

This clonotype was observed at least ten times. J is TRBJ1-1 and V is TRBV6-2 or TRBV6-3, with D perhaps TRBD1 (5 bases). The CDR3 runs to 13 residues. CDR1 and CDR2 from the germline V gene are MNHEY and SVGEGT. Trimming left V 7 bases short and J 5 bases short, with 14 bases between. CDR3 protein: CASNRGSRTEAFF. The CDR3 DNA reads TGTGCCAGCAATCGGGGCTCTAGGACTGAAGCTTTCTTT.

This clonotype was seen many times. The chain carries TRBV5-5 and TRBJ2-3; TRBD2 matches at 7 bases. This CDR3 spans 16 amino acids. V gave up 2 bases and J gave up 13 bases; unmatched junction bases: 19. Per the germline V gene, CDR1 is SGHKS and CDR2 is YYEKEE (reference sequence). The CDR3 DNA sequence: TGTGCCAGCAGCTTCGGCGGCCGGAATATTTGGCGGGGGAAGTATTTT. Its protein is CASSFGGRNIWRGKYF.

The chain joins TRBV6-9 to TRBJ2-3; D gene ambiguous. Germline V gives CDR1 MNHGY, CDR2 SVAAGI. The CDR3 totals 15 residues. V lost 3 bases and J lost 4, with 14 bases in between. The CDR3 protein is CASSYRRGGADTQYF. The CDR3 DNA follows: TGTGCCAGCAGTTACCGGAGAGGTGGGGCAGATACGCAGTATTTT.

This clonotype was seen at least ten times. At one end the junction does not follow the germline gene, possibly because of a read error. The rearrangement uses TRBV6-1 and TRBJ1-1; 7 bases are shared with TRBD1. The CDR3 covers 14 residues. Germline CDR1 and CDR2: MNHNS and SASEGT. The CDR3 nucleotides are TGCGCCAGCAGTGACGGGACAGCGAACACTGAAGCTTTCTTT. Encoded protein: CASSDGTANTEAFF.